A selection of T cell receptor beta chains follows, all from one sample in a study of T cells after posttransplantation cyclophosphamide. Using immunoSEQ multiplex PCR, the repertoire was profiled, and TCRdb retains in-frame clones only, with some absent. The sample yields 66,000 or so clones, 90% to 95% seen once. Sequenced sample: PBMCs. The receptors were sampled from a woman aged 30 to 39 in good health and a related stem cell transplant donor. CDR3s include the opening cysteine and the closing phenylalanine or tryptophan. The D gene is left open where the match is weak. Clone size is given for some rows only: seen once, a few or many times, or a class if the clone is expanded.

j_call clone_size d_call v_call cdr3_aa cdr3_nt
TRBJ1-1 . TRBD1 TRBV19 CASSPRGRLTEAFF TGTGCCAGTAGTCCCAGGGGGCGATTGACTGAAGCTTTCTTT
TRBJ2-1 . . TRBV5-1 CASSLRGRNNEQFF TGCGCCAGCAGCTTGAGGGGCAGAAACAATGAGCAGTTCTTC
TRBJ2-1 . . TRBV12-1 CASSFWTAEVREQFF TGTGCCAGCAGCTTTTGGACTGCCGAGGTCCGTGAGCAGTTCTTC
TRBJ1-5 . . TRBV19 CASTAAVRQPQHF TGTGCCAGTACCGCCGCGGTCCGCCAGCCCCAGCATTTT
TRBJ2-7 many TRBD1 TRBV2 CASRATTGAGEQYF TGTGCCAGCAGGGCAACCACAGGGGCAGGGGAGCAGTACTTC
TRBJ1-5 . . TRBV6-1 CASSEVGFDQPQHF TGTGCCAGCAGTGAAGTGGGGTTCGATCAGCCCCAGCATTTT
TRBJ2-3 . TRBD1 TRBV5-1 CASSLEGQMNTDTQYF TGCGCCAGCAGCTTGGAGGGACAGATGAACACAGATACGCAGTATTTT
TRBJ2-2 . . TRBV7-8 CASSLESGGAGTGELFF TGTGCCAGCAGCTTAGAGTCTGGCGGGGCCGGCACCGGGGAGCTGTTTTTT
TRBJ1-6 . . TRBV18 CASSPDRWGNSPLHF TGTGCCAGCTCACCAGACAGATGGGGAAATTCACCCCTCCACTTT
TRBJ2-5 . . TRBV11-2 CASRRRGVGSQETQYF TGTGCCAGCAGACGTAGAGGGGTTGGGAGTCAAGAGACCCAGTACTTC
TRBJ2-6 . TRBD2 TRBV19 CASSIPSAGGSGANVLTF TGTGCCAGTAGTATCCCTTCAGCGGGGGGCTCTGGGGCCAACGTCCTGACTTTC
TRBJ1-2 once TRBD1 TRBV4-3 CASSQGGQGSYGYTF TGCGCCAGCAGCCAAGGGGGACAGGGGAGCTATGGCTACACCTTC